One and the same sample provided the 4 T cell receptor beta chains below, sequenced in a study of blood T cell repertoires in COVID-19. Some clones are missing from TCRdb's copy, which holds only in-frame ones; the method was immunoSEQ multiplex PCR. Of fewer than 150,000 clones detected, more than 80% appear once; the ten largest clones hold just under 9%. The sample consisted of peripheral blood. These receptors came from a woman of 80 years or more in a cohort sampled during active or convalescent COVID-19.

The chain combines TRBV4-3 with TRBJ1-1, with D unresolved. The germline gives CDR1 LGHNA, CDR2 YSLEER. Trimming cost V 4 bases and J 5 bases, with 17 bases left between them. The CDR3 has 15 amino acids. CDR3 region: CASSRGGPVGTEAFF. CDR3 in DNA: TGCGCCAGCAGCCGGGGAGGGCCCGTTGGGACTGAAGCTTTCTTT.

For the CDR3, the DNA is TGTGCCTGGAGGGGAGCGGGTCTCGCTCAGTTCTTC. Protein sequence: CAWRGAGLAQFF. This chain uses TRBV30 with TRBJ2-1, with D possibly TRBD2 on 6 matching bases. The V end was cut by 3 bases, the J end by 13 bases, with 16 bases between. Germline V gene sequence: CDR1 GTSNPN, CDR2 SVGIG (reference sequence). The CDR3 has 12 residues.

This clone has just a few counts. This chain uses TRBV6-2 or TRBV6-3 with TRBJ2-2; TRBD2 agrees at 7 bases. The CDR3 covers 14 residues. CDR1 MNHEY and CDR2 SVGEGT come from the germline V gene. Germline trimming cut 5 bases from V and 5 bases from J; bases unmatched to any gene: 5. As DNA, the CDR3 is TGTGCCAGCAGTCAACGGGGGGAAACCGGGGAGCTGTTTTTT. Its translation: CASSQRGETGELFF.

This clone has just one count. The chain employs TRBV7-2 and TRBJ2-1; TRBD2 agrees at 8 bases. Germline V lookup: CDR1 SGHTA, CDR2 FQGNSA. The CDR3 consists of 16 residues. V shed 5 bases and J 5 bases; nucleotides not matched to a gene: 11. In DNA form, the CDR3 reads TGTGCCAGCAGCCCGTGGACTAGCTTGCCCGACAATGAGCAGTTCTTC. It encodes CASSPWTSLPDNEQFF.